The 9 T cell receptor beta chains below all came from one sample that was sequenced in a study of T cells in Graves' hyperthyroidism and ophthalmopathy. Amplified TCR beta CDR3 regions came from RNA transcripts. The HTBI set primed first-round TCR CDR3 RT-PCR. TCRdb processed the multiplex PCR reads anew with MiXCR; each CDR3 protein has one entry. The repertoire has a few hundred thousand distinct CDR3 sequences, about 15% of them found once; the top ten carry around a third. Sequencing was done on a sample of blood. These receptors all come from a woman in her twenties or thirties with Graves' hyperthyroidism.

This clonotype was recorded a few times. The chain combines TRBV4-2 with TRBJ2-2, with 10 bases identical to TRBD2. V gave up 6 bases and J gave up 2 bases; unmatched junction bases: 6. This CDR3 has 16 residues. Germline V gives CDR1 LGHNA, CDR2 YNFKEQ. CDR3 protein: CASSRSLAGNTGELFF. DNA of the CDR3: TGTGCCAGCAGTCGATCACTAGCGGGAAACACCGGGGAGCTGTTTTTT.

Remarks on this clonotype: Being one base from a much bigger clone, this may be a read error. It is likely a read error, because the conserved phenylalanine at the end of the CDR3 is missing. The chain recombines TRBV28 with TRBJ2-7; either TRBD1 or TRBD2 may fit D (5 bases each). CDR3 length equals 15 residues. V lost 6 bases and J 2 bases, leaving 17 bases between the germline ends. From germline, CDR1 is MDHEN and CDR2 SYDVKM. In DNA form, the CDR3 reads TGTGCCAGCAGCGTACCGGGACGTCATACCTACGAGCAGTACCTC. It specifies CASSVPGRHTYEQYL.

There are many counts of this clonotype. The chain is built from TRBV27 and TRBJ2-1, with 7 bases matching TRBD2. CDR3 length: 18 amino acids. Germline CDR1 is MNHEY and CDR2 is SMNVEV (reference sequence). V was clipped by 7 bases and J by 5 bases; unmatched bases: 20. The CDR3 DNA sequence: TGTGCCAGCATAAAAGGGGCTAGCGGAGCCACGATAAACAATGAGCAGTTCTTC. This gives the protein CASIKGASGATINNEQFF.

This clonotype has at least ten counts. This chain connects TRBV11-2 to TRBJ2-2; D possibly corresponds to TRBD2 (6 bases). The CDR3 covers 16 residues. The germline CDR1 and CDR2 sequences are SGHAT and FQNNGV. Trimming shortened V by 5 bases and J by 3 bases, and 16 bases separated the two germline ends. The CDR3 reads CASSPRPSGDTGELFF. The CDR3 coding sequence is TGTGCCAGCAGCCCACGGCCGTCGGGGGACACCGGGGAGCTGTTTTTT.

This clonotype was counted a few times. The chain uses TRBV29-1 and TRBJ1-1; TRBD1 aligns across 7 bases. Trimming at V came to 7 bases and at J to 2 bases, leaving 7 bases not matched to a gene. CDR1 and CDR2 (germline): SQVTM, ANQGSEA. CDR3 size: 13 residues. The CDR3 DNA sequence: TGCAGCGGGACGGGACAGCTAAACACTGAAGCTTTCTTT. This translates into CSGTGQLNTEAFF.

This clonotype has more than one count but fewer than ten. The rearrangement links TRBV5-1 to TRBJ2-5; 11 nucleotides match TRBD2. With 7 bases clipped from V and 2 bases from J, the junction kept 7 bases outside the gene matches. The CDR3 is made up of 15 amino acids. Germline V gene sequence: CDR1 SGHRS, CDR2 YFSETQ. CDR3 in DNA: TGCGCCAGCTCCGAGACTAGCGGGATACAAGAGACCCAGTACTTC. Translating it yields CASSETSGIQETQYF.

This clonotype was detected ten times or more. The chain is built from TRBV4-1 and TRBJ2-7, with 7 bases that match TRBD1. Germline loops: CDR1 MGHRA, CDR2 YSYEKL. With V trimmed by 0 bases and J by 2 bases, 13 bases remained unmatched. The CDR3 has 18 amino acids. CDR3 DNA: TGCGCCAGCAGCCAAGATAGGTCCCTTGTGACAGGGACCTACGAGCAGTACTTC. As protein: CASSQDRSLVTGTYEQYF.

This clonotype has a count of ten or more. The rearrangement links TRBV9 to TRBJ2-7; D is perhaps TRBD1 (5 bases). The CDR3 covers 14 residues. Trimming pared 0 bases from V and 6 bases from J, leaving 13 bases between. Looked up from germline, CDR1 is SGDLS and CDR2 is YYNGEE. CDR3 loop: CASSVAGYSGEQYF. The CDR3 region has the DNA TGTGCCAGCAGCGTAGCAGGGTATTCGGGCGAGCAGTACTTC.

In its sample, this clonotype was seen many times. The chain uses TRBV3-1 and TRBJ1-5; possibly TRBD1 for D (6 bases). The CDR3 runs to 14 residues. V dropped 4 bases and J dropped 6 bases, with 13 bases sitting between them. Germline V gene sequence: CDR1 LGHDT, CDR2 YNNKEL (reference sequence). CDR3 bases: TGTGCCAGCAGCCCAGCACAGGGAGCTCAGCCCCAGCATTTT. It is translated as CASSPAQGAQPQHF.